This TCR beta chain was profiled in a study of cytomegalovirus exposure and HLA in healthy donors. General study points: Associated with cytomegalovirus, according to the listing, were 150 to 200 TCR beta chains. Rarity characterized most TCR sequences, yet some public TCRs appeared in many donors.

As regards this clone: Antigen unknown.

The ends were cut back, 4 bases at V and 0 bases at J, with 19 bases in the middle. This CDR3 has 18 amino acids. Germline V lookup: CDR1 MGHDK, CDR2 SYGVNS. Separation from the roughly 670-subject first cohort characterized the roughly 130-subject validation cohort, to which the donors belonged. Generated by immunoSEQ multiplex PCR, the TCRdb table keeps only in-frame clones and is missing some. The table records hundreds of thousands of clones, roughly 88% of them present only once. The gene calls are TRBV25-1 and TRBJ2-1; D is perhaps TRBD1 (6 bases). Sequencing input: PBMCs. This TCR derives from a woman aged 25-40 years in good health and CMV-seronegative. The CDR3 nucleotides are TGTGCCAGCAGTGGCCCCCGACCGGGACACAACTCCTACAATGAGCAGTTCTTC. It codes for CASSGPRPGHNSYNEQFF.